This is a list of T cell receptor beta chains from one sample in a study of OX40 agonist ivuxolimab in advanced cancers. Some clones are missing from TCRdb's copy, which holds only in-frame ones; the method was immunoSEQ multiplex PCR. The sample contains 60,000 or so clones, roughly 84% of which appear only once. The specimen was CD4+ or CD8+ T cells sorted from blood, collected in a trial of the OX40 agonist ivuxolimab. The source is an adult with an advanced solid tumor such as melanoma, head and neck, liver or kidney cancer. Both conserved end residues are part of each CDR3. Each record gives: clone size, D gene, V gene, J gene, CDR3 protein, CDR3 DNA. The D gene is left open where the match is weak. Where a row states a size, it is once, few, many or the class of an expanded clone; other rows omit it.

clone size: NA
D gene: TRBD1
V gene: TRBV7-9
J gene: TRBJ1-4
CDR3 protein: CASSLGDRDNEKLFF
CDR3 DNA: TGTGCCAGCAGCTTAGGGGACAGGGATAATGAAAAACTGTTTTTT

clone size: NA
D gene: NA
V gene: TRBV5-1
J gene: TRBJ2-3
CDR3 protein: CASSLRERGTDTQYF
CDR3 DNA: TGCGCCAGCAGCCTCCGGGAGAGGGGCACAGATACGCAGTATTTT

clone size: NA
D gene: NA
V gene: TRBV6-5
J gene: TRBJ2-1
CDR3 protein: CASRPTSSYNEQFF
CDR3 DNA: TGTGCCAGCCGCCCCACAAGCTCCTACAATGAGCAGTTCTTC

clone size: NA
D gene: TRBD1
V gene: TRBV2
J gene: TRBJ2-5
CDR3 protein: CASSSGQYGQETQYF
CDR3 DNA: TGTGCCAGCTCCTCGGGACAGTATGGACAAGAGACCCAGTACTTC

clone size: NA
D gene: NA
V gene: TRBV9
J gene: TRBJ1-2
CDR3 protein: CASSVGRWDYGYTF
CDR3 DNA: TGTGCCAGCAGCGTAGGAAGATGGGACTATGGCTACACCTTC

clone size: NA
D gene: NA
V gene: TRBV4-2
J gene: TRBJ1-5
CDR3 protein: CASSQDVGQGGQPQHF
CDR3 DNA: TGTGCCAGCAGCCAAGATGTCGGCCAGGGAGGTCAGCCCCAGCATTTT

clone size: NA
D gene: TRBD2
V gene: TRBV11-3
J gene: TRBJ2-1
CDR3 protein: CASSLGSGSFYEQFF
CDR3 DNA: TGTGCCAGCAGCTTAGGTAGCGGGAGTTTCTATGAGCAGTTCTTC

clone size: NA
D gene: NA
V gene: TRBV2
J gene: TRBJ1-4
CDR3 protein: CASSERGGETNEKLFF
CDR3 DNA: TGTGCCAGCAGTGAAAGGGGAGGGGAGACTAATGAAAAACTGTTTTTT

clone size: NA
D gene: NA
V gene: TRBV5-1
J gene: TRBJ1-2
CDR3 protein: CASSLQSGSYNYGYTF
CDR3 DNA: TGCGCCAGCAGCTTGCAATCGGGCAGTTACAACTATGGCTACACCTTC

clone size: once
D gene: NA
V gene: TRBV19
J gene: TRBJ1-2
CDR3 protein: CASLAHTDKINYGYTF
CDR3 DNA: TGTGCCAGTCTCGCCCATACGGACAAGATAAACTATGGCTACACCTTC

clone size: NA
D gene: NA
V gene: TRBV6-5
J gene: TRBJ1-3
CDR3 protein: CATTPRRGSDNTIYF
CDR3 DNA: TGTGCCACCACCCCCCGGAGGGGTTCGGACAACACCATATATTTT

clone size: NA
D gene: NA
V gene: TRBV30
J gene: TRBJ2-3
CDR3 protein: CAWSRTARTDTQYF
CDR3 DNA: TGTGCCTGGAGTCGGACTGCACGCACAGATACGCAGTATTTT

clone size: NA
D gene: NA
V gene: TRBV14
J gene: TRBJ1-2
CDR3 protein: CASSPTETYGYTF
CDR3 DNA: TGTGCCAGCAGTCCCACAGAGACCTATGGCTACACCTTC

clone size: NA
D gene: NA
V gene: TRBV19
J gene: TRBJ1-5
CDR3 protein: CASSPPAGRNNQPQHF
CDR3 DNA: TGTGCCAGTAGTCCCCCTGCCGGGCGGAACAATCAGCCCCAGCATTTT

clone size: NA
D gene: TRBD2
V gene: TRBV7-9
J gene: TRBJ2-1
CDR3 protein: CASSLGTSGSWDEQFF
CDR3 DNA: TGTGCCAGCAGCCTCGGGACTAGCGGTTCTTGGGATGAGCAGTTCTTC

clone size: NA
D gene: TRBD1
V gene: TRBV5-6
J gene: TRBJ1-5
CDR3 protein: CASSFRQGYNQPQHF
CDR3 DNA: TGTGCCAGCAGCTTTCGACAGGGCTACAATCAGCCCCAGCATTTT

clone size: NA
D gene: NA
V gene: TRBV30
J gene: TRBJ1-1
CDR3 protein: CAWSSGWDTEAFF
CDR3 DNA: TGTGCCTGGAGTAGCGGTTGGGACACTGAAGCTTTCTTT

clone size: NA
D gene: NA
V gene: TRBV29-1
J gene: TRBJ2-7
CDR3 protein: CSVVLGAHSSYEQYF
CDR3 DNA: TGCAGCGTCGTCTTAGGGGCCCATAGCTCCTACGAGCAGTACTTC

clone size: once
D gene: NA
V gene: TRBV5-6
J gene: TRBJ1-3
CDR3 protein: CASRLGPPHTSSGNTIYF
CDR3 DNA: TGTGCCAGCAGACTCGGTCCCCCACACACCAGCTCTGGAAACACCATATATTTT

clone size: large
D gene: NA
V gene: TRBV6-6
J gene: TRBJ1-5
CDR3 protein: CASAPGGIQPQHF
CDR3 DNA: TGTGCCAGCGCGCCGGGGGGCATTCAGCCCCAGCATTTT

clone size: NA
D gene: NA
V gene: TRBV5-1
J gene: TRBJ2-2
CDR3 protein: CASSLPVSGELFF
CDR3 DNA: TGCGCCAGCAGCTTGCCAGTTTCCGGGGAGCTGTTTTTT

clone size: once
D gene: NA
V gene: TRBV19
J gene: TRBJ1-6
CDR3 protein: CASSINGDSPLHF
CDR3 DNA: TGTGCCAGTAGTATCAATGGGGATTCACCCCTCCACTTT

clone size: NA
D gene: TRBD2
V gene: TRBV6-1
J gene: TRBJ2-7
CDR3 protein: CASRTSGRPGRYF
CDR3 DNA: TGTGCCAGCAGAACCAGCGGGAGGCCGGGTCGGTACTTC

clone size: NA
D gene: NA
V gene: TRBV10-2
J gene: TRBJ1-6
CDR3 protein: CASSGEPYNSPLHF
CDR3 DNA: TGCGCCAGCAGTGGGGAACCTTATAATTCACCCCTCCACTTT

clone size: NA
D gene: TRBD2
V gene: TRBV6-6
J gene: TRBJ2-2
CDR3 protein: CASSSLAGANTGELFF
CDR3 DNA: TGTGCCAGCAGTTCTCTAGCGGGTGCGAACACCGGGGAGCTGTTTTTT